This T cell receptor beta chain was captured by sequencing in a study of CD8 T cells in ankylosing spondylitis. Trimming removed 5 bases from V and 10 bases from J, with 23 bases in between. The CDR3 extends over 15 amino acids. Findings and limits, study-wide: Seemingly characteristic of ankylosing spondylitis blood was a TCR beta motif consisting of roughly 8 highly homologous variants. Reportedly, disease-linked clones are significantly enriched in ankylosing spondylitis patients' matched synovial fluid. In the blood and synovial fluid of reactive arthritis, some motif variants had been previously reported.

In making TCR beta libraries, quantitative 5'-RACE with molecular barcodes was used. TCRdb independently ran MiXCR on the 5' RACE reads; one entry per CDR3 protein. Found here are approximately 300,000 distinct CDR3 sequences, roughly 8% of them singletons; the top ten hold roughly 14%. This clonotype was detected a few times. The antigen is unknown. J is TRBJ1-1 and V is TRBV12-3 or TRBV12-4, with D perhaps matching TRBD1 (6 bases). This receptor was obtained from a male donor with ankylosing spondylitis. Sequenced sample: blood, either unsorted or a sorted T cell fraction (not recorded which). Here the CDR3 reads CASSPSNREVGTAFF. The DNA for the CDR3 is TGTGCCAGCAGTCCCTCTAACAGGGAGGTGGGGACAGCTTTCTTT.